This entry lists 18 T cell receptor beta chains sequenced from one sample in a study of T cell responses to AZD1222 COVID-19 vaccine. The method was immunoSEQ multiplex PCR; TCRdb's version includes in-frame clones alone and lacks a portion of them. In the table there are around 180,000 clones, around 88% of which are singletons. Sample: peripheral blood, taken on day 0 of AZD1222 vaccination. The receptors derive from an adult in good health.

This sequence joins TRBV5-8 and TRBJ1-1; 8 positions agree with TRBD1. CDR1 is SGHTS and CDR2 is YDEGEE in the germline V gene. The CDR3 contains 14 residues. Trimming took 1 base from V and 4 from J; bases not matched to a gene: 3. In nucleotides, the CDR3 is TGTGCCAGCAGCTTGACAGGGGGGAGCACTGAAGCTTTCTTT. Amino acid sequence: CASSLTGGSTEAFF.

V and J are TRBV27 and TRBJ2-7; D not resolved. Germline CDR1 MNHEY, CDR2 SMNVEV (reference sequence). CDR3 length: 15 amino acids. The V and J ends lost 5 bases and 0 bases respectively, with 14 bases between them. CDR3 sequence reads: CASSLGPLSSYEQYF. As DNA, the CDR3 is TGTGCCAGCAGTCTTGGACCCTTGAGCTCCTACGAGCAGTACTTC.

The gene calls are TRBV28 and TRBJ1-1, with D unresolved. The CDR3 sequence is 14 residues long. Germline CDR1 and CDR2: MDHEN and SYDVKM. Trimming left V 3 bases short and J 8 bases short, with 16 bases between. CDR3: CASSLSDRSGEAFF. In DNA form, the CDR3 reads TGTGCCAGCAGTTTGAGTGACCGGTCGGGCGAAGCTTTCTTT.

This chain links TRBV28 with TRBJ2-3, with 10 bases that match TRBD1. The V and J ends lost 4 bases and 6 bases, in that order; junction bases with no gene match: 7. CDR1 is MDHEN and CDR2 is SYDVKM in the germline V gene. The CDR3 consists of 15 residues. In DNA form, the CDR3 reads TGTGCCAGCAGTTGGTCCGGGACAGGGGTTGATACGCAGTATTTT. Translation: CASSWSGTGVDTQYF.

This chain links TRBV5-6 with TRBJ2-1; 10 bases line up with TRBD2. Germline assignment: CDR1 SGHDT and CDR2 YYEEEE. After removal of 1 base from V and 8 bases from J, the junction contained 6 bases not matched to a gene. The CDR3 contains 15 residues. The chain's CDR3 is CASSLLGLASDEQFF. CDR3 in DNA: TGTGCCAGCAGCTTGCTGGGACTAGCGAGTGATGAGCAGTTCTTC.

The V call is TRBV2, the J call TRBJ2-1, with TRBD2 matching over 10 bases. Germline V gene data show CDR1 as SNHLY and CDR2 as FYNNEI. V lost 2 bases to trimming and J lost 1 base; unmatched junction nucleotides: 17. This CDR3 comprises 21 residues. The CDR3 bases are TGTGCCAGCAGTGAATGGGAAGGACTAGCGGATGAGGAGGGGTCCTACAATGAGCAGTTCTTC. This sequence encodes CASSEWEGLADEEGSYNEQFF.

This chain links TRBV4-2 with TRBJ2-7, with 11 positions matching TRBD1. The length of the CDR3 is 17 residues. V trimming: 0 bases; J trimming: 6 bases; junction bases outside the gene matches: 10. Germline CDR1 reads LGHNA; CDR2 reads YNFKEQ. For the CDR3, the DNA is TGTGCCAGCAGCCAAGATCGATTGCGGACAGGGGGCCTCGAGCAGTACTTC. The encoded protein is CASSQDRLRTGGLEQYF.

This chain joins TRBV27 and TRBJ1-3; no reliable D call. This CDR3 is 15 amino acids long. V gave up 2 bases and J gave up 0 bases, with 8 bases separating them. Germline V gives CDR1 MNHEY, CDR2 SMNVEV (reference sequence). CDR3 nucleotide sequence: TGTGCCAGCAGTTTAGAGGGCCACTCTGGAAACACCATATATTTT. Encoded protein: CASSLEGHSGNTIYF.

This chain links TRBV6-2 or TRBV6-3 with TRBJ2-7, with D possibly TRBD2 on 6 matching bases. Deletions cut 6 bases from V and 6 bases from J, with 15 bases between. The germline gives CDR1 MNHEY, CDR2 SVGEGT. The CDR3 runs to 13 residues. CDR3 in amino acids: CASSKNGGIEQYF. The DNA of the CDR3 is TGTGCCAGCAGCAAAAACGGAGGGATCGAGCAGTACTTC.

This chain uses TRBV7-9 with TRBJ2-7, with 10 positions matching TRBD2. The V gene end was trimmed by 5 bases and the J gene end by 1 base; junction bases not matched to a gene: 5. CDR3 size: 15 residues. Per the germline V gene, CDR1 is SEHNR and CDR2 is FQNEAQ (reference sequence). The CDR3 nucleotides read TGTGCCAGCAGCCCCGGGACTAGCGTTTCCTACGAGCAGTACTTC. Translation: CASSPGTSVSYEQYF.

CDR3 DNA sequence: TGTGCCAGCTCGAGGTGGGGCCCGAGGAAGCCAGATACGCAGTATTTT. Translated, it gives CASSRWGPRKPDTQYF. V usage is TRBV11-3 and J usage is TRBJ2-3; tentatively, D is TRBD1 (5 bases). The CDR3 runs 16 residues. V gave up 8 bases and J gave up 4 bases, with 22 bases separating them. Germline values: CDR1 SGHNT, CDR2 YENEEA.

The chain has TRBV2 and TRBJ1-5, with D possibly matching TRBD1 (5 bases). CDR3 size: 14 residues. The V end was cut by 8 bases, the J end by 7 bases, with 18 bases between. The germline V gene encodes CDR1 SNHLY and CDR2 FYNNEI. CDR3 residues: CASRGKGLSQPQHF. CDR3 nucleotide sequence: TGTGCCAGCCGGGGTAAGGGGCTTAGCCAGCCCCAGCATTTT.

The CDR3: CAIRDRKSYEQYF. In DNA form, the CDR3 reads TGTGCCATAAGGGACAGGAAATCCTACGAGCAGTACTTC. V usage is TRBV27 and J usage is TRBJ2-7, with 8 positions matching TRBD1. J gave up 1 base and V 10 bases, and 6 bases lay outside the gene matches. Per the germline V gene, CDR1 is MNHEY and CDR2 is SMNVEV (reference sequence). The CDR3 totals 13 residues.

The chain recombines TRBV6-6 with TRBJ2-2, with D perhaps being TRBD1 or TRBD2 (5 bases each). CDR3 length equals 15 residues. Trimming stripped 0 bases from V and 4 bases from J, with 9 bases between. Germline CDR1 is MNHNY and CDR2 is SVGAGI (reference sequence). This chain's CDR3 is CASSYSGRATGELFF. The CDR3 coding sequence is TGTGCCAGCAGTTACTCGGGACGGGCCACCGGGGAGCTGTTTTTT.

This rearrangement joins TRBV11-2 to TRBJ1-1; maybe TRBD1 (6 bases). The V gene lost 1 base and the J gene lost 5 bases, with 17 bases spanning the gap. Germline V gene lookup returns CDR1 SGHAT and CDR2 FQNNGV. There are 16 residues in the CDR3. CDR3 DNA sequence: TGTGCCAGCAGCTTAGTCTGGTCAGGGGCTGGGACTGAAGCTTTCTTT. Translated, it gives CASSLVWSGAGTEAFF.

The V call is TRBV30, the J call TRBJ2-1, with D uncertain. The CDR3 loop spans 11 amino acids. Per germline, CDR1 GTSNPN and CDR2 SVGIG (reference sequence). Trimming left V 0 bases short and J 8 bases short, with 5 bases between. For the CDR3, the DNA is TGTGCCTGGAGTGTACACGATGAGCAGTTCTTC. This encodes CAWSVHDEQFF.

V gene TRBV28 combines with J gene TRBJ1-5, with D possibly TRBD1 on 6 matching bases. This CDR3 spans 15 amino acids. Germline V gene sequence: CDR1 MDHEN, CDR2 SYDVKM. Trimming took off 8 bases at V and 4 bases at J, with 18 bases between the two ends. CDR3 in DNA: TGTGCCAGCCTATCAAGGGGGGGTGGGAATCAGCCCCAGCATTTT. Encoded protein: CASLSRGGGNQPQHF.

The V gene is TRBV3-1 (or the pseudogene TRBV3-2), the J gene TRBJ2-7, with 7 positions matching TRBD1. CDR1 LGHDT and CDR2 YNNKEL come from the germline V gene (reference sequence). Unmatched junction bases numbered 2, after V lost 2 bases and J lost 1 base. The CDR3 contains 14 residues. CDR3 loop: CASSQIQGSYEQYF. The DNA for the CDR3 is TGTGCCAGCAGCCAAATACAGGGGTCCTACGAGCAGTACTTC.